Presented here are 10 T cell receptor beta chains from one specimen sequenced in a study of CD8 T cells in Susac syndrome. The RNA input was about 0.45 to 1 ug, and it was reverse transcribed with random hexamers. Each CDR3 protein is one row after TCRdb ran MiXCR on the immunoSEQ multiplex PCR reads. The sample records 180,000 or so distinct CDR3 sequences, about 94% being singletons. Sequencing was carried out using CD4+ T cells from PBMCs. These receptor sequences come from a human donor in good health.

V usage is TRBV4-2 and J usage is TRBJ2-2; TRBD2 aligns across 13 bases. The germline gives CDR1 LGHNA, CDR2 YNFKEQ. The CDR3 is made up of 17 amino acids. V was clipped by 3 bases and J by 4 bases; unmatched bases: 5. The CDR3 spells CASSQRGTSGATGELFF. The CDR3 DNA reads as TGTGCCAGCAGCCAGCGCGGGACTAGCGGGGCCACCGGGGAGCTGTTTTTT.

The genes are TRBV29-1 and TRBJ2-5; either TRBD1 or TRBD2 may fit D (5 bases each). The CDR3 consists of 13 residues. The V gene's germline CDR1 is SQVTM and CDR2 ANQGSEA. Trimming left V 5 bases short and J 6 bases short, with 16 bases between. The CDR3 here is CSVRGTREKTQYF. CDR3 nucleotides: TGCAGCGTTCGTGGTACCAGGGAGAAGACCCAGTACTTC.

The chain has TRBV20-1 and TRBJ1-5, with unresolved D. Looked up from germline, CDR1 is DFQATT and CDR2 is SNEGSKA (reference sequence). CDR3 length: 14 residues. V dropped 0 bases and J dropped 1 base, with 7 bases sitting between them. CDR3 nucleotides: TGCAGTGCTAGAGATTATAGGAGCAATCAGCCCCAGCATTTT. Translated, it gives CSARDYRSNQPQHF.

The V call is TRBV5-5, the J call TRBJ1-2; TRBD1 matches 8 bases. This CDR3 is built from 15 residues. Unmatched junction bases numbered 9, after V lost 4 bases and J lost 4 bases. CDR1 and CDR2 (germline): SGHKS, YYEKEE (reference sequence). The DNA of the CDR3 is TGTGCCAGCAGCGCACCGACAGGGGTGACCTATGGCTACACCTTC. Translation gives CASSAPTGVTYGYTF.

This chain joins TRBV29-1 and TRBJ1-1; 8 nucleotides agree with TRBD1. The germline V gene encodes CDR1 SQVTM and CDR2 ANQGSEA. This CDR3 region has 13 residues. V was clipped by 6 bases and J by 1 base; unmatched bases: 4. CDR3 sequence reads: CSVRTGPNTEAFF. CDR3 in DNA: TGCAGCGTCCGGACAGGGCCGAACACTGAAGCTTTCTTT.

The chain employs TRBV4-2 and TRBJ1-1; no firm D call. V was cut by 0 bases and J by 1 base, with 6 bases left in between. CDR3 length: 14 amino acids. Germline CDR1 and CDR2: LGHNA and YNFKEQ. The CDR3 sequence: CASSQDPGNTEAFF. The CDR3 nucleotides read TGTGCCAGCAGCCAAGACCCGGGGAACACTGAAGCTTTCTTT.

The rearrangement uses TRBV29-1 and TRBJ1-2; D possibly corresponds to TRBD1 (5 bases). Germline-derived CDR1 and CDR2 are SQVTM and ANQGSEA. CDR3 length: 14 residues. V was pared by 3 bases and J by 8 bases, with 19 bases between. CDR3 residues: CSVDLGFGGAGYTF. The CDR3 nucleotides read TGCAGCGTTGACCTTGGGTTTGGGGGTGCGGGCTACACCTTC.

The rearrangement links TRBV30 to TRBJ2-3, with D maybe TRBD1 (5 bases). CDR3 length: 13 residues. Deletions cut 3 bases from V and 6 bases from J, with 13 bases between. Looked up from germline, CDR1 is GTSNPN and CDR2 is SVGIG (reference sequence). CDR3 bases: TGTGCCTGGAGCGCTAATTCAGGGGATACGCAGTATTTT. It specifies CAWSANSGDTQYF.

This chain joins TRBV20-1 and TRBJ1-2; TRBD1 is a possible D gene (5 bases). This CDR3 has 14 residues. V dropped 0 bases and J dropped 4 bases, with 12 bases sitting between them. The germline gives CDR1 DFQATT, CDR2 SNEGSKA (reference sequence). The CDR3 DNA reads TGCAGTGCTAGAGAGGACATCGCCTCCTATGGCTACACCTTC. Protein product: CSAREDIASYGYTF.

This chain links TRBV29-1 with TRBJ2-3; 8 bases map to TRBD2. The CDR3 runs to 14 residues. The germline V gene encodes CDR1 SQVTM and CDR2 ANQGSEA. V gave up 5 bases and J gave up 3 bases; unmatched junction bases: 7. The CDR3 coding sequence is TGCAGCGTTCGGACCGGGGGGGGGACAGATACGCAGTATTTT. As protein: CSVRTGGGTDTQYF.